A selection of T cell receptor beta chains follows, all from one sample in a study of blood T cells in healthy people across ages. TCRdb redid the calling of the 5' RACE reads with MiXCR, one entry per CDR3 protein. The data contain about 1,600,000 distinct CDR3 sequences, 42% of them singletons. Material: blood. These receptors came from a young woman in good health. Both conserved end residues are part of each CDR3. Each record gives: J gene, D gene, clone size, V gene, CDR3 protein, CDR3 DNA. A D gene is named only where the DNA matches it firmly. The size entry is marked missing in some rows and otherwise reads once, few, many or a size class.

j_call: TRBJ2-5; d_call: TRBD2; clone_size: many; v_call: TRBV11-2; cdr3_aa: CASSLGSGRETQYF; cdr3_nt: TGTGCCAGCAGCTTAGGCAGCGGGAGGGAGACCCAGTACTTC
j_call: TRBJ2-1; d_call: NA; clone_size: NA; v_call: TRBV27; cdr3_aa: CASTVQGPSYNEQFF; cdr3_nt: TGTGCCAGCACCGTACAGGGACCCTCCTACAATGAGCAGTTCTTC
j_call: TRBJ2-5; d_call: NA; clone_size: few; v_call: TRBV6-5; cdr3_aa: CASMDGKTQYF; cdr3_nt: TGTGCCAGCATGGATGGGAAGACCCAGTACTTC
j_call: TRBJ1-5; d_call: NA; clone_size: NA; v_call: TRBV6-6; cdr3_aa: CASSYYGNQPQHF; cdr3_nt: TGTGCCAGCAGTTACTACGGCAATCAGCCCCAGCATTTT
j_call: TRBJ1-2; d_call: TRBD1; clone_size: NA; v_call: TRBV2; cdr3_aa: CASSGWRDRDKELDGYTF; cdr3_nt: TGTGCCAGCAGTGGATGGCGGGACAGGGATAAAGAGTTGGATGGCTACACCTTC
j_call: TRBJ1-6; d_call: NA; clone_size: NA; v_call: TRBV28; cdr3_aa: CASSLSSSESPLHF; cdr3_nt: TGTGCCAGCAGTTTGAGCAGCTCCGAGTCACCCCTCCACTTT
j_call: TRBJ1-1; d_call: TRBD1; clone_size: NA; v_call: TRBV25-1; cdr3_aa: CASSDAGQGNKAFF; cdr3_nt: TGTGCCAGCAGTGATGCGGGACAGGGGAACAAGGCTTTCTTT
j_call: TRBJ2-5; d_call: TRBD2; clone_size: few; v_call: TRBV7-2; cdr3_aa: CASSLGIRTSGIPLTQYF; cdr3_nt: TGTGCCAGCAGCTTAGGAATCCGGACTAGCGGGATCCCTTTGACCCAGTACTTC
j_call: TRBJ2-5; d_call: TRBD1; clone_size: NA; v_call: TRBV12-3/TRBV12-4; cdr3_aa: CASSTPGQGGETQYF; cdr3_nt: TGTGCCAGCAGTACCCCGGGACAGGGTGGGGAGACCCAGTACTTC
j_call: TRBJ2-5; d_call: TRBD1; clone_size: few; v_call: TRBV20-1; cdr3_aa: CSARAGGGQETQYF; cdr3_nt: TGCAGTGCTCGAGCAGGGGGCGGACAAGAGACCCAGTACTTC
j_call: TRBJ2-7; d_call: TRBD2; clone_size: NA; v_call: TRBV3-1; cdr3_aa: CASSQDSSGSAREQYF; cdr3_nt: TGTGCCAGCAGCCAAGATAGTAGCGGGAGTGCGCGTGAGCAGTACTTC
j_call: TRBJ2-5; d_call: TRBD2; clone_size: NA; v_call: TRBV4-1; cdr3_aa: CASSRKPGLAGGFETQYF; cdr3_nt: TGCGCCAGCAGCCGTAAGCCCGGACTAGCGGGGGGCTTCGAGACCCAGTACTTC
j_call: TRBJ2-5; d_call: NA; clone_size: NA; v_call: TRBV29-1; cdr3_aa: CSVQLGGYETQYF; cdr3_nt: TGCAGCGTTCAGCTGGGGGGTTACGAGACCCAGTACTTC
j_call: TRBJ2-7; d_call: NA; clone_size: NA; v_call: TRBV7-9; cdr3_aa: CASSCGATSEQYF; cdr3_nt: TGTGCCAGCAGCTGCGGCGCAACTAGCGAGCAGTACTTC
j_call: TRBJ2-3; d_call: TRBD1; clone_size: NA; v_call: TRBV3-1; cdr3_aa: CASSPGQGGFADTQYF; cdr3_nt: TGTGCCAGCAGCCCGGGACAGGGGGGTTTCGCAGATACGCAGTATTTT
j_call: TRBJ2-7; d_call: TRBD2; clone_size: NA; v_call: TRBV6-5; cdr3_aa: CASSPAASGRSEQYF; cdr3_nt: TGTGCCAGCAGCCCCGCGGCTAGCGGGAGGAGCGAGCAGTACTTC
j_call: TRBJ2-7; d_call: NA; clone_size: few; v_call: TRBV20-1; cdr3_aa: CNASGLGHGDEQYF; cdr3_nt: TGCAATGCCTCCGGCCTTGGTCACGGCGACGAGCAGTACTTC
j_call: TRBJ2-3; d_call: NA; clone_size: NA; v_call: TRBV7-2; cdr3_aa: CASSPPIPDTQYF; cdr3_nt: TGTGCCAGCAGCCCCCCCATCCCGGATACGCAGTATTTT
j_call: TRBJ1-2; d_call: TRBD1; clone_size: NA; v_call: TRBV11-2; cdr3_aa: CASRHIRGPVYGYTF; cdr3_nt: TGTGCCAGCAGACATATCAGGGGGCCGGTCTATGGCTACACCTTC
j_call: TRBJ2-3; d_call: TRBD1; clone_size: NA; v_call: TRBV12-3/TRBV12-4; cdr3_aa: CASSGDRESTDTQYF; cdr3_nt: TGTGCCAGCAGTGGTGACAGGGAGAGCACAGATACGCAGTATTTT
j_call: TRBJ1-2; d_call: NA; clone_size: NA; v_call: TRBV29-1; cdr3_aa: CSALDRFTGYTF; cdr3_nt: TGCAGCGCCCTGGACAGATTTACTGGCTACACCTTC
j_call: TRBJ2-5; d_call: NA; clone_size: few; v_call: TRBV27; cdr3_aa: CASSLWGGRFQETQYF; cdr3_nt: TGTGCCAGCAGTTTATGGGGGGGCCGTTTTCAAGAGACCCAGTACTTC
j_call: TRBJ2-3; d_call: NA; clone_size: NA; v_call: TRBV7-2; cdr3_aa: CASSAVLEAATYF; cdr3_nt: TGTGCCAGCAGCGCCGTACTAGAAGCAGCAACGTATTTT
j_call: TRBJ2-7; d_call: TRBD1; clone_size: NA; v_call: TRBV27; cdr3_aa: CASSARDRGLGEQYF; cdr3_nt: TGTGCCAGCAGTGCTCGCGACAGGGGGCTGGGGGAGCAGTACTTC
j_call: TRBJ2-1; d_call: NA; clone_size: NA; v_call: TRBV9; cdr3_aa: CASSVEVRPQFF; cdr3_nt: TGTGCCAGCAGCGTAGAGGTTCGGCCTCAGTTCTTC
j_call: TRBJ2-3; d_call: TRBD2; clone_size: few; v_call: TRBV10-3; cdr3_aa: CAISESTSGGMTDTQYF; cdr3_nt: TGTGCCATCAGTGAGTCGACCTCGGGAGGGATGACAGATACGCAGTATTTT
j_call: TRBJ1-6; d_call: TRBD1; clone_size: once; v_call: TRBV9; cdr3_aa: CASSATGQGSSPLHF; cdr3_nt: TGTGCCAGCAGCGCGACGGGACAGGGGAGCTCACCCCTCCACTTT
j_call: TRBJ2-5; d_call: NA; clone_size: NA; v_call: TRBV20-1; cdr3_aa: CSATTLGETQYF; cdr3_nt: TGCAGTGCTACAACGTTGGGAGAGACCCAGTACTTC
j_call: TRBJ2-7; d_call: TRBD1; clone_size: NA; v_call: TRBV4-2; cdr3_aa: CASSQGQGPSSYEQYF; cdr3_nt: TGTGCCAGCAGCCAAGGACAGGGCCCTAGCTCCTACGAGCAGTACTTC
j_call: TRBJ2-3; d_call: TRBD2; clone_size: many; v_call: TRBV29-1; cdr3_aa: CSVDGTAGGVEDTQYF; cdr3_nt: TGCAGCGTTGACGGGACGGCGGGAGGGGTGGAAGATACGCAGTATTTT
j_call: TRBJ2-4; d_call: TRBD1; clone_size: NA; v_call: TRBV5-1; cdr3_aa: CASSLVPGGIAKNIQYF; cdr3_nt: TGCGCCAGCAGCTTGGTTCCAGGGGGCATAGCCAAAAACATTCAGTACTTC
j_call: TRBJ1-2; d_call: TRBD1; clone_size: few; v_call: TRBV20-1; cdr3_aa: CSAKPAGGGYTF; cdr3_nt: TGCAGTGCTAAGCCGGCAGGGGGTGGCTACACCTTC
j_call: TRBJ2-7; d_call: TRBD1; clone_size: NA; v_call: TRBV5-1; cdr3_aa: CASSFSSGQLYEQYF; cdr3_nt: TGCGCCAGCAGCTTTAGTTCGGGACAGCTTTACGAGCAGTACTTC
j_call: TRBJ2-7; d_call: TRBD1; clone_size: few; v_call: TRBV7-9; cdr3_aa: CASSHSGTGVYEQYF; cdr3_nt: TGTGCCAGCAGCCACTCCGGGACAGGGGTCTACGAGCAGTACTTC
j_call: TRBJ2-7; d_call: TRBD2; clone_size: few; v_call: TRBV28; cdr3_aa: CASSSERGQYF; cdr3_nt: TGTGCCAGCAGTTCAGAGCGGGGGCAGTACTTC
j_call: TRBJ2-1; d_call: TRBD2; clone_size: NA; v_call: TRBV5-1; cdr3_aa: CASTRTSGGASYNEQFF; cdr3_nt: TGCGCCAGTACCAGGACTAGCGGGGGGGCCTCCTACAATGAGCAGTTCTTC
j_call: TRBJ2-7; d_call: NA; clone_size: NA; v_call: TRBV2; cdr3_aa: CASKQIYNEQYF; cdr3_nt: TGTGCCAGCAAGCAGATATACAATGAGCAGTACTTC
j_call: TRBJ1-6; d_call: NA; clone_size: few; v_call: TRBV10-3; cdr3_aa: CAISEETVGSPLHF; cdr3_nt: TGTGCCATCAGTGAAGAGACGGTGGGTTCACCCCTCCACTTT
j_call: TRBJ2-5; d_call: TRBD2; clone_size: many; v_call: TRBV29-1; cdr3_aa: CSVSGLDGETQYF; cdr3_nt: TGCAGCGTTTCGGGACTAGATGGGGAGACCCAGTACTTC
j_call: TRBJ2-1; d_call: NA; clone_size: few; v_call: TRBV30; cdr3_aa: CAWNVGGNNEQFF; cdr3_nt: TGTGCCTGGAATGTTGGGGGCAACAATGAGCAGTTCTTC
j_call: TRBJ2-7; d_call: NA; clone_size: few; v_call: TRBV6-1; cdr3_aa: CASSEISNYEQYF; cdr3_nt: TGTGCCAGCAGTGAAATTTCAAACTACGAGCAGTACTTC
j_call: TRBJ1-1; d_call: NA; clone_size: few; v_call: TRBV7-8; cdr3_aa: CASSRERGTEAFF; cdr3_nt: TGTGCCAGCAGCCGAGAACGAGGCACTGAAGCTTTCTTT
j_call: TRBJ2-2; d_call: NA; clone_size: NA; v_call: TRBV3-1; cdr3_aa: CASRTEANTGELFF; cdr3_nt: TGTGCCAGCAGGACAGAGGCAAACACCGGGGAGCTGTTTTTT
j_call: TRBJ2-3; d_call: TRBD2; clone_size: NA; v_call: TRBV6-2/TRBV6-3; cdr3_aa: CASRDNGLAGLADTQYF; cdr3_nt: TGTGCCAGCAGGGACAACGGACTAGCGGGACTGGCAGATACGCAGTATTTT
j_call: TRBJ2-7; d_call: NA; clone_size: few; v_call: TRBV20-1; cdr3_aa: CSASPMVLEQYF; cdr3_nt: TGCAGTGCTAGTCCCATGGTGCTCGAGCAGTACTTC
j_call: TRBJ2-1; d_call: TRBD2; clone_size: NA; v_call: TRBV2; cdr3_aa: CASIEAGGDNEQFF; cdr3_nt: TGTGCCAGCATTGAAGCGGGGGGAGACAATGAGCAGTTCTTC
j_call: TRBJ2-2; d_call: NA; clone_size: NA; v_call: TRBV7-9; cdr3_aa: CASQDPGELFF; cdr3_nt: TGTGCCAGTCAGGACCCCGGAGAGCTGTTTTTT